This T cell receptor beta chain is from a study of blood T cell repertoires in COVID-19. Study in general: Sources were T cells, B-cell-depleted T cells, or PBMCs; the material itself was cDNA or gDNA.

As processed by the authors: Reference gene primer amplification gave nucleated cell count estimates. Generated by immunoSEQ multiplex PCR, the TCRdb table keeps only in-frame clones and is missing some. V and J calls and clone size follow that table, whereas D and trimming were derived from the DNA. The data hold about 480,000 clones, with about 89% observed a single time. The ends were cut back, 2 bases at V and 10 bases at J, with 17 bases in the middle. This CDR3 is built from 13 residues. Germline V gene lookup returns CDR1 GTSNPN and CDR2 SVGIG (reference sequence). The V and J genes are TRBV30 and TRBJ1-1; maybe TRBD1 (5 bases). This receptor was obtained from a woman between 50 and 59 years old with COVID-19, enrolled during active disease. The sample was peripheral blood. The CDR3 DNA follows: TGTGCCTGGAGTCTTCCAGGGCTAGGCGGAGCTTTCTTT. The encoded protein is CAWSLPGLGGAFF.